This note documents a single TCR beta chain sequence. Its antigen is not known. The sample belongs to a study of shared clonotypes between healthy human individuals. Germline V gene sequence: CDR1 MNHNS, CDR2 SASEGT. The V end lost 1 base, the J end lost 5 bases, and 6 bases lay between the germline ends. The CDR3 is made up of 13 amino acids. Study-level results: Researchers sampled only blood; tissue repertoires likely differ. Clonotype sharing levels among donors were expected to vary with sequencing depth. Some clonotypes were shared by all four sorted-subset donors, while others were not shared. The non-shared ones had lower generation probabilities than the shared ones.

The naive CD8 fraction comprised CD45RO-negative cells positively selected for CCR7 and excluded terminally differentiated effector memory CD45RA+ cells. Replicate sorted-subset PCRs were loaded with 150 to 200 ng DNA, about 30,000 T cell genomes. This table comes from immunoSEQ multiplex PCR, and its TCRdb copy is limited to in-frame clones, with some not included. This repertoire shows about 2.1 million clones, around 95% found once; its top ten account for about 1.7%. The V gene is TRBV6-1, the J gene TRBJ1-5; no clear D. The sequenced sample was naive CD8+ T cells from PBMCs. The source of this sequence is a man younger than 35 in good health. Some clones in this sample may be carry-over from other donors' samples. CDR3 residues: CASSEDSHQPQHF. Written as DNA, the CDR3 is TGTGCCAGCAGTGAAGACAGCCATCAGCCCCAGCATTTT.